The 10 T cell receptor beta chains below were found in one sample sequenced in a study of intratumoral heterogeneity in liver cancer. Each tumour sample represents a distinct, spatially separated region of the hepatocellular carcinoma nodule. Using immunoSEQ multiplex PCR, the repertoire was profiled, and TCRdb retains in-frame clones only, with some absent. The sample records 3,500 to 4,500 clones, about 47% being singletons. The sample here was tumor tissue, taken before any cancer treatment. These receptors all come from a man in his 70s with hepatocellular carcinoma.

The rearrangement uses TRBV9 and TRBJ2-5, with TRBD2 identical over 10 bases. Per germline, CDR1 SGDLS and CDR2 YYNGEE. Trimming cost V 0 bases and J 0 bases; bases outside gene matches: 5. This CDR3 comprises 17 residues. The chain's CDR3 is CASSVATSGVDQETQYF. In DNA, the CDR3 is TGTGCCAGCAGCGTAGCAACTAGCGGGGTGGACCAAGAGACCCAGTACTTC.

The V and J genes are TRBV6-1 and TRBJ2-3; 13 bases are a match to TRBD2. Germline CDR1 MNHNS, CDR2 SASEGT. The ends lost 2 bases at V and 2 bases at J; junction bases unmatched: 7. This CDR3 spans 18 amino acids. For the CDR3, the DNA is TGTGCCAGCAGTGAACTTCCGGGACTAGCGGGGCCCACAGATACGCAGTATTTT. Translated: CASSELPGLAGPTDTQYF.

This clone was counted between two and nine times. This CDR3 is CATADRGGYTF. The CDR3 nucleotides are TGTGCCACCGCGGACAGGGGCGGCTACACCTTC. This chain links TRBV2 with TRBJ1-2, with TRBD1 matching 9 bases. The CDR3 totals 11 residues. V lost 10 bases to trimming and J lost 8 bases; unmatched junction nucleotides: 5. CDR1 is SNHLY and CDR2 is FYNNEI in the germline V gene. Based on the CDR3 plus reference TRBV2 and TRBJ1-2, the full variable domain is EPEVTQTPSHQVTQMGQEVILRCVPISNHLYFYWYRQILGQKVEFLVSFYNNEISEKSEIFDDQFSVERPDGSNFTLKIRSTKLEDSAMYFCATADRGGYTFGSGTRLTVV.

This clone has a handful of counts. In nucleotides, the CDR3 is TGTGCCAGCAGCCCAAACACAGGGGCTAATTCACCCCTCCACTTT. Translation: CASSPNTGANSPLHF. This chain uses TRBV14 with TRBJ1-6, with 7 bases identical to TRBD1. The CDR3 runs to 15 residues. CDR1 is SGHDN, CDR2 FVKESK, per germline. V was pared by 4 bases and J by 6 bases, with 6 bases of the junction left unmatched. Looking up the rest from reference TRBV14 and TRBJ1-6 gives the full variable domain: EAGVTQFPSHSVIEKGQTVTLRCDPISGHDNLYWYRRVMGKEIKFLLHFVKESKQDESGMPNNRFLAERTGGTYSTLKVQPAELEDSGVYFCASSPNTGANSPLHFGNGTRLTVT.

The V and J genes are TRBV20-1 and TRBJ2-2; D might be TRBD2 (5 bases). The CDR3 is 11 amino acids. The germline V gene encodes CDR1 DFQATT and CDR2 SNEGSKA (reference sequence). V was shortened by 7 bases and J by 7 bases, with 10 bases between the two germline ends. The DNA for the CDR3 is TGCAGTGTCGAGGAGGTCGGGGAGCTGTTTTTT. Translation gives CSVEEVGELFF.

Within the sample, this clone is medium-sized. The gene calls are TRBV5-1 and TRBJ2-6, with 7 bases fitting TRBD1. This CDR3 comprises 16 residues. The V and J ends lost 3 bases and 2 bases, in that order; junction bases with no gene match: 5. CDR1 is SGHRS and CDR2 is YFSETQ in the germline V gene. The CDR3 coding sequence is TGCGCCAGCAGCTGGGACAGCTATACTGGGGCCAACGTCCTGACTTTC. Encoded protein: CASSWDSYTGANVLTF. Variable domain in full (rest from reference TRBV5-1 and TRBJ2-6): KAGVTQTPRYLIKTRGQQVTLSCSPISGHRSVSWYQQTPGQGLQFLFEYFSETQRNKGNFPGRFSGRQFSNSRSEMNVSTLELGDSALYLCASSWDSYTGANVLTFGAGSRLTVL.

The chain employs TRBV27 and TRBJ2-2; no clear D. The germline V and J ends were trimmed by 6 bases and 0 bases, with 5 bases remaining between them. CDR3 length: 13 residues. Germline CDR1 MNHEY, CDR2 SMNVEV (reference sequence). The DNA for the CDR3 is TGTGCCAGCAGGCGACCGAACACCGGGGAGCTGTTTTTT. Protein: CASRRPNTGELFF.

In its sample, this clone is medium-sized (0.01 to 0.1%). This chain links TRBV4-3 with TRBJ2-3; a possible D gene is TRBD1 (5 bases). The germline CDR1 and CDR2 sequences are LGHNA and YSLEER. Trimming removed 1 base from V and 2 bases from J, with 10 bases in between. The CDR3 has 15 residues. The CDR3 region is CASSQGGSYTDTQYF. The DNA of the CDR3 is TGCGCCAGCAGCCAAGGGGGCAGTTACACAGATACGCAGTATTTT.

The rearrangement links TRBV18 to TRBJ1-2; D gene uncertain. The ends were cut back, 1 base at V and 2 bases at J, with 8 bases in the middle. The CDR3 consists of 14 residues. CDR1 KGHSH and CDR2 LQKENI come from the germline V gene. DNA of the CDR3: TGTGCCAGCTCACCACAGGGAGGGAACTATGGCTACACCTTC. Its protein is CASSPQGGNYGYTF.

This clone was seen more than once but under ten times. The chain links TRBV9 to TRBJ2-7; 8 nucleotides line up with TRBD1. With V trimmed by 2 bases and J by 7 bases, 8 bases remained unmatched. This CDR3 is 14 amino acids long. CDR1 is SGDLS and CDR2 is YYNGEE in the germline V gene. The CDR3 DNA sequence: TGTGCCAGCAGCGTCACAGGGGGTCTCCGTGAGCAGTACTTC. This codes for CASSVTGGLREQYF.